The following is a TCR beta chain sequence with its context. This specimen belongs to a study of glioma-infiltrating T cells. Using RNA template, CDR3s of TCR alpha and beta were amplified with iRepertoire arm-PCR. TCRdb reanalysed the multiplex PCR reads using MiXCR and keeps one entry per CDR3 protein. This table has a few hundred thousand distinct CDR3 sequences, roughly 41% appearing once. Per germline, CDR1 MDHEN and CDR2 SYDVKM. V gave up 10 bases and J gave up 1 base, with 17 bases separating them. The CDR3 is 16 amino acids. This receptor was taken from a human donor with low-grade glioma or glioblastoma, undergoing nonglioma brain surgery, or in good health (not recorded which). The sample comprised glioma tissue, nonneoplastic brain tissue, or PBMCs (not recorded which). V is TRBV28 and J is TRBJ2-6; tentatively, D is TRBD1 (5 bases). The CDR3 DNA reads TGTGCCACCACCGTTCCAGGGTGGTCTGGGGCCAACGTCCTGACTTTC. Encoded protein: CATTVPGWSGANVLTF.